Presented here are 4 T cell receptor beta chains from one specimen sequenced in a study of shared clonotypes between healthy human individuals (dated by TCRdb to 2018 to 2020). Library construction relied on the immunoSEQ multiplex PCR assay. The immuneACCESS repertoire file appears here via TCRdb, limited to in-frame rearrangements. These files lack a portion of the clones; in checked studies, under half of the deficit traces to unresolved V genes, and the cause of the others is not known. This sample is represented by fewer than 3 million clones; roughly 92% of them were singletons. The ten largest make up around 0.4% of the sample. Sequencing used naive CD4+ T cells from PBMCs. Per the publication, the cell subset or site label means: CD45RA+ positively selected. The source is a man aged 18-30 years in good health. Some clones in this sample may be carry-over from other donors' samples.

This chain joins TRBV7-8 and TRBJ2-2; weak D call: TRBD2 (5 bases). The length of the CDR3 is 16 residues. Trimming stripped 5 bases from V and 7 bases from J, with 20 bases between. Germline V gene sequence: CDR1 SGHVS, CDR2 FQNEAQ. The CDR3 region is CASSQSRLSGGGELFF. CDR3 sequence (DNA): TGTGCCAGCAGCCAATCACGATTAAGCGGCGGCGGGGAGCTGTTTTTT.

The rearrangement joins TRBV27 to TRBJ2-2; TRBD2 matches at 7 bases. Germline lookup yields CDR1 MNHEY and CDR2 SMNVEV (reference sequence). V lost 5 bases to trimming and J lost 4 bases; unmatched junction nucleotides: 10. The CDR3 loop spans 16 amino acids. The CDR3 spells CASSPRPAGTTGELFF. In DNA form, the CDR3 reads TGTGCCAGCAGTCCCCGGCCAGCGGGGACCACCGGGGAGCTGTTTTTT.

V and J are TRBV4-3 and TRBJ1-5, with TRBD1 as a possible D gene (5 bases). Between the trimmed V and J ends, which lost 0 bases and 11 bases, there was a span of 11 bases. The CDR3 length is 13 residues. In germline, CDR1 is LGHNA, CDR2 YSLEER. CDR3 nucleotides: TGCGCCAGCAGCCAAGATCAGTCCAGGGCCCAGCATTTT. Protein product: CASSQDQSRAQHF.

This clone was detected only a few times. The chain joins TRBV27 to TRBJ1-5; D perhaps matches TRBD1 (5 bases). Germline-derived CDR1 and CDR2 are MNHEY and SMNVEV (reference sequence). This CDR3 has 14 residues. V shed 5 bases and J shed 4 bases, with 12 bases lying between them. The CDR3 nucleotides are TGTGCCAGCAGTATCCGACAGAATAATCAGCCCCAGCATTTT. Encoded protein: CASSIRQNNQPQHF.